The rows below give T cell receptor beta chains drawn from one sample of a study of T cells after yellow fever vaccination. TCRdb recomputed calls from the 5' RACE reads with MiXCR, one row per CDR3 protein. The table has 300,000 to 400,000 distinct CDR3 sequences, roughly 6.1% seen once. This material consisted of PBMCs, taken 5 days after the yellow fever booster vaccination. These receptors were collected from a young man who received the YFV17D yellow fever vaccine. CDR3s include the opening cysteine and the closing phenylalanine or tryptophan. A D gene is named only where the DNA matches it firmly. For some rows the clone size is stated as once, few or many, or as a class when expanded; others skip it.

CASSEVYPGTEAFF	TGTGCCAGCAGTGAAGTATACCCTGGCACTGAAGCTTTCTTT	.	few	TRBV6-1	TRBJ1-1
CASSLVWWGNQPQHF	TGTGCCAGCAGCTTAGTTTGGTGGGGAAATCAGCCCCAGCATTTT	.	.	TRBV7-8	TRBJ1-5
CASSPSGYGAQETQYF	TGCGCCAGCAGCCCGTCCGGGTATGGGGCCCAAGAGACCCAGTACTTC	.	.	TRBV4-3	TRBJ2-5
CASSLVGSANDEQFF	TGTGCCAGCAGCTTAGTAGGATCAGCGAACGATGAGCAGTTCTTC	.	many	TRBV7-9	TRBJ2-1
CASSQLAGGPFEQFF	TGTGCCAGCAGCCAACTAGCGGGAGGCCCATTTGAGCAGTTCTTC	TRBD2	many	TRBV2	TRBJ2-1
CSARSSSGGTNEQFF	TGCAGTGCTAGGTCATCTAGCGGGGGTACTAATGAGCAGTTCTTC	TRBD2	many	TRBV20-1	TRBJ2-1
CASRGRAEKTRRDTQYF	TGTGCCAGCAGAGGACGGGCCGAGAAAACCAGAAGAGATACGCAGTATTTT	.	few	TRBV28	TRBJ2-3
CASRGFSYEQYF	TGTGCCTCACGGGGCTTCTCCTACGAGCAGTACTTC	.	.	TRBV10-3	TRBJ2-7
CASSQAGGLYGYTF	TGCGCCAGCAGCCAAGCCGGAGGGCTCTATGGCTACACCTTC	.	many	TRBV4-3	TRBJ1-2
CSAREGLFYEQYF	TGCAGTGCTAGAGAGGGACTGTTCTACGAGCAGTACTTC	.	few	TRBV20-1	TRBJ2-7
CASSSPLSYEQYF	TGTGCCAGCAGCTCCCCTCTTTCCTACGAGCAGTACTTC	.	many	TRBV7-9	TRBJ2-7
CASSPQPIVMDRGRRGYTF	TGCGCCAGCAGTCCCCAACCCATTGTGATGGACAGGGGGCGACGCGGCTACACCTTC	TRBD1	.	TRBV23-1	TRBJ1-2
CASSQMSTDTQYF	TGCGCCAGCAGCCAGATGAGCACAGATACGCAGTATTTT	.	few	TRBV5-1	TRBJ2-3
CASSNRLAQETQYF	TGCGCCAGCAGCAACCGACTAGCGCAAGAGACCCAGTACTTC	TRBD2	many	TRBV5-1	TRBJ2-5
CASSISGLAHSDTQYF	TGTGCCAGCAGCATCTCGGGACTAGCGCACTCAGATACGCAGTATTTT	TRBD2	many	TRBV7-2	TRBJ2-3
CATSPRQGSTDTQYF	TGTGCCACCAGCCCGAGACAGGGGAGTACAGATACGCAGTATTTT	TRBD1	many	TRBV15	TRBJ2-3
CSVEDPKRGGNTIYF	TGCAGCGTTGAAGATCCCAAGAGGGGCGGAAACACCATATATTTT	.	many	TRBV29-1	TRBJ1-3
CASSLFAGVNTDTQYF	TGTGCCAGCAGCTTGTTTGCAGGGGTGAACACAGATACGCAGTATTTT	.	many	TRBV5-6	TRBJ2-3
CASSPGTYETQYF	TGTGCCAGCAGCCCAGGGACTTACGAGACCCAGTACTTC	.	.	TRBV7-2	TRBJ2-5
CASTPGGTIGEQYF	TGTGCCAGCACCCCCGGGGGGACAATCGGGGAGCAGTACTTC	.	few	TRBV12-3/TRBV12-4	TRBJ2-7
CSAGIAGTTDTQYF	TGCAGTGCCGGTATCGCGGGGACCACAGATACGCAGTATTTT	.	many	TRBV20-1	TRBJ2-3
CSVLRRDEQYF	TGCAGCGTCCTACGGAGGGACGAGCAGTACTTC	.	many	TRBV29-1	TRBJ2-7